Listed here are 9 T cell receptor beta chains from one sample, sequenced in a study of cytomegalovirus exposure and HLA in healthy donors. Both 60 Vbeta primers and 13 Jbeta primers went into the PCR. The data were produced by immunoSEQ multiplex PCR, yet TCRdb's version contains in-frame clones alone and is incomplete. The sample has approximately 140,000 clones, and its top ten clones hold roughly 2.6%. Sequencing used PBMCs. The receptors originated from a man between 40 and 49 years old in good health and CMV-seronegative.

The gene calls are TRBV19 and TRBJ2-7; D might be TRBD1 (6 bases). Germline lookup yields CDR1 LNHDA and CDR2 SQIVND (reference sequence). CDR3 length: 13 residues. V was shortened by 8 bases and J by 2 bases, with 13 bases between the two germline ends. For the CDR3, the DNA is TGTGCCAGTCGCCGGACAGACACCTACGAGCAGTACTTC. Its translation: CASRRTDTYEQYF.

The CDR3 protein is CASSPRGSGSYEQYF. The CDR3 DNA sequence: TGTGCCAGCAGTCCACGTGGGTCAGGTTCCTACGAGCAGTACTTC. V usage is TRBV6-6 and J usage is TRBJ2-5; D is uncertain. The assigned J gene may be wrong: the sequence end matches TRBJ2-7 better. CDR3 length: 15 residues. Per the germline V gene, CDR1 is MNHNY and CDR2 is SVGAGI (reference sequence).

The rearrangement uses TRBV4-2 and TRBJ2-7; 7 bases are shared with TRBD2. Trimming removed 3 bases from V and 2 bases from J; junction bases left unmatched: 10. The CDR3 length is 16 residues. The germline V gene has CDR1 LGHNA and CDR2 YNFKEQ. The chain's CDR3 is CASSHLNPGGTYEQYF. The CDR3 nucleotides read TGTGCCAGCAGCCACCTCAACCCGGGGGGAACCTACGAGCAGTACTTC.

The rearrangement uses TRBV7-2 and TRBJ2-5, with D possibly being TRBD2 (5 bases). Germline V gives CDR1 SGHTA, CDR2 FQGNSA. V shed 5 bases and J shed 2 bases, with 15 bases lying between them. The CDR3 has 15 amino acids. CDR3: CASSPSSGIQETQYF. CDR3 sequence (DNA): TGTGCCAGCAGCCCCTCCTCCGGGATACAAGAGACCCAGTACTTC.

This sequence joins TRBV5-1 and TRBJ2-2; D is possibly TRBD1 (5 bases). V lost 1 base to trimming and J lost 0 bases, with 10 bases between them. Per the germline V gene, CDR1 is SGHRS and CDR2 is YFSETQ. The CDR3 consists of 16 residues. The CDR3 sequence is CASSLYWGPNTGELFF. DNA for the CDR3: TGCGCCAGCAGCTTGTACTGGGGCCCGAACACCGGGGAGCTGTTTTTT.

This sequence joins TRBV15 and TRBJ2-7, with a possible D match to TRBD2 (6 bases). Trimming pared 3 bases from V and 7 bases from J, leaving 13 bases between. The CDR3 consists of 13 residues. Germline CDR1 LNHNV, CDR2 YYDKDF (reference sequence). The CDR3 DNA sequence: TGTGCCACCAGCAGGGGACTTCTTGGGGAGCAGTACTTC. As protein: CATSRGLLGEQYF.

This chain links TRBV27 with TRBJ1-4; 10 bases are shared with TRBD1. Germline V gene lookup returns CDR1 MNHEY and CDR2 SMNVEV (reference sequence). The length of the CDR3 is 16 residues. The ends lost 5 bases at V and 7 bases at J; junction bases unmatched: 10. The CDR3 region has the DNA TGTGCCAGCAGTCCTCGGGACAGGGGTGGACGTGAAAAACTGTTTTTT. Residues: CASSPRDRGGREKLFF.

The chain combines TRBV11-2 with TRBJ1-2, with a possible D match to TRBD1 (5 bases). CDR3 size: 13 residues. V lost 4 bases and J 5 bases, leaving 11 bases between the germline ends. Looked up from germline, CDR1 is SGHAT and CDR2 is FQNNGV. This CDR3 is CASSSIGVYGYTF. The DNA for the CDR3 is TGTGCCAGCAGCTCGATAGGGGTTTATGGCTACACCTTC.

The chain joins TRBV9 to TRBJ2-2; D perhaps matches TRBD2 (7 bases). The CDR3 loop spans 16 amino acids. V shed 3 bases and J shed 4 bases, with 16 bases lying between them. Germline values: CDR1 SGDLS, CDR2 YYNGEE. CDR3 protein: CASSGRGGRFTGELFF. The DNA for the CDR3 is TGTGCCAGCAGCGGAAGGGGGGGGAGATTCACCGGGGAGCTGTTTTTT. The full variable domain, rest sourced from reference TRBV9 and TRBJ2-2, is DSGVTQTPKHLITATGQRVTLRCSPRSGDLSVYWYQQSLDQGLQFLIQYYNGEERAKGNILERFSAQQFPDLHSELNLSSLELGDSALYFCASSGRGGRFTGELFFGEGSRLTVL.